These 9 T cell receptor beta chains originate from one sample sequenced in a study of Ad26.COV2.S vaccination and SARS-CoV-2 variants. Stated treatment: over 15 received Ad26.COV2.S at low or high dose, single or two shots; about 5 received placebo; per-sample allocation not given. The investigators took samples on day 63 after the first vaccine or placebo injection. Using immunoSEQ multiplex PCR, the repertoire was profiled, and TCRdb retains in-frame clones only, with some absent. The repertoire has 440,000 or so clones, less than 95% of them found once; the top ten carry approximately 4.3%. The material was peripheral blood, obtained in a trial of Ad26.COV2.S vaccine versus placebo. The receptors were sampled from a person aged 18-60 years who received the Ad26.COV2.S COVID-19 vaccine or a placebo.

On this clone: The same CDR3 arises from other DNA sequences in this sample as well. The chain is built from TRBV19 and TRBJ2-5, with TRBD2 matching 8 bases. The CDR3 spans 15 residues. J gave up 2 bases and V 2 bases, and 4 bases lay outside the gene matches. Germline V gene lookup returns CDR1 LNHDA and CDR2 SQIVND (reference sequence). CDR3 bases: TGTGCCAGTAGTATATCTAGCGGGTATCAAGAGACCCAGTACTTC. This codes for CASSISSGYQETQYF.

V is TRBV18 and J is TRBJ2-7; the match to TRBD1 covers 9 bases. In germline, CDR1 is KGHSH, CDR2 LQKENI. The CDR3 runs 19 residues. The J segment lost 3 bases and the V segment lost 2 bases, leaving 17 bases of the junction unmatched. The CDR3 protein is CASSPYSGQGINTFYEQYF. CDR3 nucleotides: TGTGCCAGCTCACCATACTCGGGACAGGGTATTAATACGTTCTACGAGCAGTACTTC.

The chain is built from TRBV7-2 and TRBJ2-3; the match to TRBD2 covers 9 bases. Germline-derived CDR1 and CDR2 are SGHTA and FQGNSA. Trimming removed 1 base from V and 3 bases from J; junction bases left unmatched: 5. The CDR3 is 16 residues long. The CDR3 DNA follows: TGTGCCAGCAGCTTAGTAGCGGGAGTGTCTACAGATACGCAGTATTTT. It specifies CASSLVAGVSTDTQYF.

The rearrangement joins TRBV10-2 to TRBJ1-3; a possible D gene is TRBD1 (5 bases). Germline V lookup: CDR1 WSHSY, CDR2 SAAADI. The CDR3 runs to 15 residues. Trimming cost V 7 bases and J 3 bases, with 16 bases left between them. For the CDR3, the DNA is TGCGCCAGCACCTTATTTGCGGGGCTTGGAAACACCATATATTTT. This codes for CASTLFAGLGNTIYF.

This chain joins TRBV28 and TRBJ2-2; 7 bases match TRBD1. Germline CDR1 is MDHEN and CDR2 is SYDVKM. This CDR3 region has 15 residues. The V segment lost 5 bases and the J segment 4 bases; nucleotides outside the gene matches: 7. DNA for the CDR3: TGTGCCAGCAGTACCGGGACAGACCTCACCGGGGAGCTGTTTTTT. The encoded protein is CASSTGTDLTGELFF.

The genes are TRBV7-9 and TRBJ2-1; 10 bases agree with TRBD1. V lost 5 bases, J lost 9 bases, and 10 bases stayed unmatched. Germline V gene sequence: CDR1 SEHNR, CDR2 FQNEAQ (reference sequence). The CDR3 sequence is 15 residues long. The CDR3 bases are TGTGCCAGCAGCCAGGGTTCGGGACAGGGGCTTGAGCAGTTCTTC. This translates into CASSQGSGQGLEQFF.

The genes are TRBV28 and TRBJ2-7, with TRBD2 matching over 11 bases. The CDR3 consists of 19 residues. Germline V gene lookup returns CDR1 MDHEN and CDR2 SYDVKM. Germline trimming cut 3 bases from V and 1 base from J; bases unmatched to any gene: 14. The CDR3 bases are TGTGCCAGCAGTTTTTTCGGGGGGGGTCTAGCGGGAGGTTCCTACGAGCAGTACTTC. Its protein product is CASSFFGGGLAGGSYEQYF.

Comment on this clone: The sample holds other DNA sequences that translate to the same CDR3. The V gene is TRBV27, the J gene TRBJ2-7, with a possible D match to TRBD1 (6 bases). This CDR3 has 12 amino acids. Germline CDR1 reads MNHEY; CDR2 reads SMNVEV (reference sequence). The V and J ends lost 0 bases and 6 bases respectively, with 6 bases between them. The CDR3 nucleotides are TGTGCCAGCAGTTTATCAGGGGGCGAGCAGTACTTC. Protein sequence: CASSLSGGEQYF.

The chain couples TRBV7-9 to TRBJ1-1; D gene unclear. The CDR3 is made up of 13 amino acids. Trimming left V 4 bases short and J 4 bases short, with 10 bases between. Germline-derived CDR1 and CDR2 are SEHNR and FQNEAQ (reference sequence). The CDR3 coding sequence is TGTGCCAGCAGCTCGGAGGGAGTCACTGAAGCTTTCTTT. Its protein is CASSSEGVTEAFF.